The 24 T cell receptor beta chains below were found in one sample sequenced in a study of T cells in Graves' hyperthyroidism and ophthalmopathy. Amplified TCR beta CDR3 regions came from RNA transcripts. Carried out on the TCR CDR3, a first-round RT-PCR used the HTBI primer set. TCRdb used MiXCR to reprocess the multiplex PCR reads, holding one entry per CDR3 protein. The profile covers hundreds of thousands of distinct CDR3 sequences, with under 15% appearing a single time and approximately 32% taken by the ten largest. Sequenced material: blood. The receptors shown here come from a woman under 40 with Graves' hyperthyroidism.

The rearrangement links TRBV25-1 to TRBJ1-1; weak D call: TRBD1 (5 bases). Germline-derived CDR1 and CDR2 are MGHDK and SYGVNS. This CDR3 spans 13 amino acids. V lost 4 bases and J 2 bases, leaving 8 bases between the germline ends. In nucleotides, the CDR3 is TGTGCCAGCAGTGTGACAGAAAACACTGAAGCTTTCTTT. Translating it yields CASSVTENTEAFF.

The rearrangement uses TRBV19 and TRBJ1-1; no firm D call. The V gene's germline CDR1 is LNHDA and CDR2 SQIVND (reference sequence). This CDR3 is 13 amino acids long. V was shortened by 5 bases and J by 4 bases, with 11 bases between the two germline ends. The CDR3 loop is CASSPSVPTEAFF. CDR3 coding DNA: TGTGCCAGTAGTCCCAGTGTCCCCACTGAAGCTTTCTTT.

Only a few counts were recorded for this clonotype. V and J are TRBV14 and TRBJ1-6, with D hard to call. Germline CDR1 reads SGHDN; CDR2 reads FVKESK. V lost 0 bases and J 0 bases, leaving 9 bases between the germline ends. This CDR3 contains 17 residues. The CDR3 here is CASSQDEGNSYNSPLHF. In nucleotides, the CDR3 is TGTGCCAGCAGCCAAGACGAGGGAAACTCCTATAATTCACCCCTCCACTTT.

This clonotype was seen only a few times. This chain links TRBV28 with TRBJ2-5, with D tentatively TRBD1 (6 bases). V was cut by 2 bases and J by 5 bases, with 12 bases left in between. Germline values: CDR1 MDHEN, CDR2 SYDVKM. The CDR3 runs to 14 residues. CDR3 in DNA: TGTGCCAGCAGTTTAATGGGGGCCGGGGAGACCCAGTACTTC. This translates into CASSLMGAGETQYF.

This clonotype appeared a few times. The V gene is TRBV27, the J gene TRBJ2-1; no clear D gene. This CDR3 contains 13 residues. Germline V CDR1 and CDR2: MNHEY, SMNVEV (reference sequence). Trimming removed 6 bases at V and 8 bases at J, with 14 bases between. The CDR3, as DNA: TGTGCCAGCAGCCGCCCCGGACGGGATGAGCAGTTCTTC. This encodes CASSRPGRDEQFF.

There are a few counts of this clonotype. The chain joins TRBV7-8 to TRBJ2-1, with 15 bases matching TRBD2. With V trimmed by 4 bases and J by 10 bases, 20 bases remained unmatched. Germline CDR1 SGHVS, CDR2 FQNEAQ. This CDR3 has 20 amino acids. The CDR3: CASSWPRGAGTSGRNQEQFF. Written as DNA, the CDR3 is TGTGCCAGCAGCTGGCCCAGGGGGGCCGGGACTAGCGGGAGGAATCAAGAGCAGTTCTTC.

This clonotype was observed at least ten times. The chain combines TRBV3-1 with TRBJ1-5; TRBD1 is a possible D gene (5 bases). The CDR3 has 14 residues. Germline-derived CDR1 and CDR2 are LGHDT and YNNKEL (reference sequence). The V and J ends lost 4 bases and 4 bases respectively, with 11 bases between them. This chain's CDR3 is CASSLGVANQPQHF. In DNA form, the CDR3 reads TGTGCCAGCAGCCTAGGGGTTGCAAATCAGCCCCAGCATTTT.

This clonotype was observed many times. V and J are TRBV11-1 and TRBJ2-1, with TRBD1 identical over 11 bases. The V gene's germline CDR1 is SGHAT and CDR2 FQDESV (reference sequence). This CDR3 is built from 15 residues. V was clipped by 1 base and J by 6 bases; unmatched bases: 2. DNA for the CDR3: TGTGCCAGCAGCTTAGGGACAGGGGGCTTCAATGAGCAGTTCTTC. Protein: CASSLGTGGFNEQFF.

The gene calls are TRBV5-1 and TRBJ2-7; the match to TRBD2 covers 15 bases. The CDR3 is made up of 17 amino acids. Trimming cost V 3 bases and J 4 bases; bases outside gene matches: 8. Germline values: CDR1 SGHRS, CDR2 YFSETQ. CDR3 residues: CASSSTPGLAGGYEQYF. The CDR3 DNA reads as TGCGCCAGCAGCTCCACCCCGGGACTAGCGGGAGGTTACGAGCAGTACTTC.

There are a few counts of this clonotype. This chain's CDR3 is CATSRGAGSGNTIYF. The CDR3, as DNA: TGTGCCACCAGCAGAGGCGCTGGCTCCGGAAACACCATATATTTT. This chain uses TRBV15 with TRBJ1-3; D remains unclear. V was clipped by 1 base and J by 4 bases, with 11 bases between them. The CDR3 extends over 15 amino acids. Germline CDR1 LNHNV, CDR2 YYDKDF (reference sequence). The whole variable domain, filled in from reference TRBV15 and TRBJ1-3, reads DAMVIQNPRYQVTQFGKPVTLSCSQTLNHNVMYWYQQKSSQAPKLLFHYYDKDFNNEADTPDNFQSRRPNTSFCFLDIRSPGLGDTAMYLCATSRGAGSGNTIYFGEGSWLTVV.

J is TRBJ2-5 and V is TRBV6-2 or TRBV6-3, with TRBD2 matching over 7 bases. V shed 6 bases and J 2 bases; nucleotides not matched to a gene: 9. The CDR3 has 15 amino acids. Germline lookup yields CDR1 MNHEY and CDR2 SVGEGT. The chain's CDR3 is CASRYSGSGQETQYF. In DNA form, the CDR3 reads TGTGCCAGCAGATATAGCGGGTCAGGACAAGAGACCCAGTACTTC.

This clonotype was seen repeatedly, ten times or more. The chain is built from TRBV7-9 and TRBJ2-1; the match to TRBD2 covers 12 bases. The CDR3 spans 15 residues. V lost 5 bases to trimming and J lost 8 bases; unmatched junction nucleotides: 7. Germline assignment: CDR1 SEHNR and CDR2 FQNEAQ (reference sequence). CDR3 sequence (DNA): TGTGCCAGCAGCGCGGCCGGGACTAGCGGGCATGAGCAGTTCTTC. Amino acids: CASSAAGTSGHEQFF.

This clonotype came up a few times. This chain uses TRBV5-1 with TRBJ2-3; TRBD2 matches 7 bases. Losses at the gene ends were 0 bases for V and 4 bases for J; bases not matched to a gene: 5. CDR3 length: 15 residues. Per germline, CDR1 SGHRS and CDR2 YFSETQ. The CDR3 nucleotides read TGCGCCAGCAGCTTGGGAGCGGGGAATTCAGATACGCAGTATTTT. This codes for CASSLGAGNSDTQYF.

The V and J genes are TRBV24-1 and TRBJ2-3; 7 nucleotides match TRBD1. The CDR3 is 18 residues long. The ends lost 3 bases at V and 1 base at J; junction bases unmatched: 12. CDR1 KGHDR and CDR2 SFDVKD come from the germline V gene. CDR3 bases: TGTGCCACCAGTGATAGAGAACCTCCGGGACAGCGCACAGATACGCAGTATTTT. It is translated as CATSDREPPGQRTDTQYF.

The table lists this clonotype with a few counts. The rearrangement joins TRBV4-1 to TRBJ2-7; D gene unclear. The V and J ends lost 0 bases and 9 bases respectively, with 18 bases between them. Per germline, CDR1 MGHRA and CDR2 YSYEKL. This CDR3 region has 15 residues. CDR3 nucleotides: TGCGCCAGCAGCCAAGAAATTCTGGGGTGGGGTCTGCAGTACTTC. Translated: CASSQEILGWGLQYF.

This clonotype showed up many times. The rearrangement joins TRBV6-6 to TRBJ2-3; possibly TRBD2 for D (5 bases). CDR1 is MNHNY, CDR2 SVGAGI, per germline (reference sequence). V dropped 2 bases and J dropped 0 bases, with 9 bases sitting between them. The CDR3 spans 15 residues. CDR3 residues: CASSYRGVSTDTQYF. In DNA form, the CDR3 reads TGTGCCAGCAGTTACCGGGGAGTCAGCACAGATACGCAGTATTTT.

There are many counts of this clonotype. This chain joins TRBV3-1 and TRBJ2-7, with D uncertain. Trimming took 3 bases from V and 4 from J, leaving 10 bases between them. Germline V gene lookup returns CDR1 LGHDT and CDR2 YNNKEL (reference sequence). The CDR3 extends over 13 amino acids. The CDR3 reads CASSQRFGYEQYF. The CDR3 DNA reads TGTGCCAGCAGCCAGCGTTTCGGGTACGAGCAGTACTTC.

The chain carries TRBV6-5 and TRBJ2-1; possible D gene TRBD1, 5 bases. The CDR3 contains 16 residues. V shed 0 bases and J shed 1 base, with 10 bases lying between them. The V gene's germline CDR1 is MNHEY and CDR2 SVGAGI. The CDR3 bases are TGTGCCAGCAGTTACTCCAGCAGGGTATCCTACAATGAGCAGTTCTTC. Translating gives CASSYSSRVSYNEQFF.

This clonotype was seen at least ten times. The chain couples TRBV2 to TRBJ2-3, with TRBD2 identical over 7 bases. Germline V gene lookup returns CDR1 SNHLY and CDR2 FYNNEI. This CDR3 has 14 residues. With 6 bases clipped from V and 2 bases from J, the junction kept 5 bases outside the gene matches. The CDR3 loop is CASSREVFTDTQYF. For the CDR3, the DNA is TGTGCCAGCAGCCGGGAGGTATTCACAGATACGCAGTATTTT.

The chain links TRBV3-1 to TRBJ2-4; D is ambiguous. Trimming took 4 bases from V and 8 from J, leaving 6 bases between them. Germline CDR1 is LGHDT and CDR2 is YNNKEL (reference sequence). The length of the CDR3 is 11 residues. CDR3 loop: CASSRTDIQYF. The CDR3 DNA follows: TGTGCCAGCAGCCGCACCGACATTCAGTACTTC.

This clonotype occurred many times. V gene TRBV30 combines with J gene TRBJ1-1, with TRBD1 identical over 8 bases. The CDR3 runs 13 residues. J lost 1 base, V lost 4 bases, and 2 bases had no gene match. The germline gives CDR1 GTSNPN, CDR2 SVGIG (reference sequence). The CDR3 region is CAWITGGNTEAFF. CDR3 in DNA: TGTGCCTGGATCACAGGGGGGAACACTGAAGCTTTCTTT.

Many counts were recorded for this clonotype. The chain couples TRBV3-1 to TRBJ2-7, with 10 bases lining up with TRBD2. The CDR3 runs 14 residues. Trimming at V came to 6 bases and at J to 4 bases, leaving 6 bases not matched to a gene. Germline lookup yields CDR1 LGHDT and CDR2 YNNKEL (reference sequence). CDR3 loop: CASSQLAGPYEQYF. Written as DNA, the CDR3 is TGTGCCAGCAGTCAACTAGCGGGACCTTACGAGCAGTACTTC.

V is TRBV5-1 and J is TRBJ1-2, with a tentative D call TRBD1 (5 bases). The germline V gene has CDR1 SGHRS and CDR2 YFSETQ. The V end was cut by 1 base, the J end by 2 bases, with 12 bases between. This CDR3 has 15 residues. CDR3 DNA: TGCGCCAGCAGCTTGACGGGGGGGAGCAACTATGGCTACACCTTC. Protein sequence: CASSLTGGSNYGYTF.

The gene calls are TRBV5-1 and TRBJ2-3; TRBD2 is a possible D gene (6 bases). The CDR3 totals 15 residues. Germline V gene lookup returns CDR1 SGHRS and CDR2 YFSETQ. Trimming shortened V by 2 bases and J by 3 bases, and 13 bases separated the two germline ends. The CDR3 protein is CASSFAGRVTDTQYF. The CDR3 region has the DNA TGCGCCAGCAGCTTTGCGGGGCGAGTTACAGATACGCAGTATTTT.